This passage covers 5 T cell receptor beta chains from one sample sequenced in a study of human T cells and chemical hapten exposure. Time point here: patch test 1, 2 weeks after DPC sensitization. Stated treatment: therapeutic diphenylcyclopropenone sensitization with weekly scalp DPC. Via MiXCR, TCRdb re-called the RACE reads, giving one row per CDR3 protein. The sample carries tens of thousands of distinct CDR3 sequences, approximately 12% recorded once. Specimen: whole blood, collected in connection with sensitization to the hapten diphenylcyclopropenone (DPC). The source of these receptors is a woman aged 60-70 years with alopecia areata. Some clones in this sample may be carry-over from other donors' samples.

This clonotype appeared many times. This chain links TRBV19 with TRBJ2-3; D ambiguous. CDR1 LNHDA and CDR2 SQIVND come from the germline V gene (reference sequence). CDR3 length: 14 amino acids. Trimming took off 3 bases at V and 0 bases at J, with 7 bases between the two ends. The CDR3 reads CASSILSSTDTQYF. The DNA of the CDR3 is TGTGCCAGTAGTATTCTATCTAGCACAGATACGCAGTATTTT.

The genes are TRBV7-8 and TRBJ2-7; 12 nucleotides line up with TRBD2. V was clipped by 5 bases and J by 5 bases; unmatched bases: 4. CDR3 size: 14 residues. From germline, CDR1 is SGHVS and CDR2 FQNEAQ. As DNA, the CDR3 is TGTGCCAGCAGCAGACTAGCGGGGGCAAACGAGCAGTACTTC. As protein: CASSRLAGANEQYF. Full variable domain (remainder filled in from reference TRBV7-8 and TRBJ2-7): GAGVSQSPRYKVAKRGQDVALRCDPISGHVSLFWYQQALGQGPEFLTYFQNEAQLDKSGLPSDRFFAERPEGSVSTLKIQRTQQEDSAVYLCASSRLAGANEQYFGPGTRLTVT.

This clonotype was recorded a few times. The chain has TRBV20-1 and TRBJ1-4; TRBD1 agrees at 8 bases. Germline CDR1 DFQATT, CDR2 SNEGSKA (reference sequence). The CDR3 is 14 residues long. After removal of 3 bases from V and 6 bases from J, the junction contained 6 bases not matched to a gene. This CDR3 is CSASKGQEYEKLFF. The CDR3 DNA reads as TGCAGTGCTAGCAAGGGACAGGAATATGAAAAACTGTTTTTT.

J is TRBJ1-1 and V is TRBV7-2; 7 bases line up with TRBD1. Per the germline V gene, CDR1 is SGHTA and CDR2 is FQGNSA. V dropped 5 bases and J dropped 6; count of bases not matched to a gene: 9. This CDR3 has 14 amino acids. The CDR3 region is CASSPVQGRAEAFF. In DNA form, the CDR3 reads TGTGCCAGCAGCCCAGTACAGGGGCGGGCTGAAGCTTTCTTT.

There are a few counts of this clonotype. The CDR3 region is CAIAGDSYNEQFF. The CDR3 bases are TGTGCCATCGCGGGGGACTCCTACAATGAGCAGTTCTTC. This chain connects TRBV10-3 to TRBJ2-1; 7 bases align to TRBD2. The germline V gene encodes CDR1 ENHRY and CDR2 SYGVKD. This CDR3 spans 13 amino acids. The J segment lost 0 bases and the V segment lost 8 bases, leaving 1 base of the junction unmatched.